The source of this T cell receptor beta chain is a study of T cells in localized non-small cell lung cancer. In the case of this clone: Its specificity is not known.

Study conclusions and caveats: In uninvolved adjacent lung, T cell clonality reached its highest value, exceeding tumor. For the top 100 tumor clones, a median roughly 55 also appeared in adjacent lung. Analysis by sequencing included only one tumor region, so heterogeneity remains possible.

The CDR3 covers 18 residues. V trimming: 4 bases; J trimming: 7 bases; junction bases outside the gene matches: 13. CDR1 is MDHEN, CDR2 SYDVKM, per germline. Only in-frame clones appear in the TCRdb table, and some are missing; sequencing was by immunoSEQ multiplex PCR. The sample contains 70,000 to 95,000 clones, approximately 91% of which appear only once. The specimen comprised PBMCs, sampled before any cancer treatment. This receptor was taken from a woman aged 35-70 years with stage II squamous cell lung carcinoma. This rearrangement joins TRBV28 to TRBJ2-1; 13 positions agree with TRBD2. DNA of the CDR3: TGTGCCAGCAGTTACCCCGGCAGGACTAGCGGGAGATATAATGAGCAGTTCTTC. Translating gives CASSYPGRTSGRYNEQFF.